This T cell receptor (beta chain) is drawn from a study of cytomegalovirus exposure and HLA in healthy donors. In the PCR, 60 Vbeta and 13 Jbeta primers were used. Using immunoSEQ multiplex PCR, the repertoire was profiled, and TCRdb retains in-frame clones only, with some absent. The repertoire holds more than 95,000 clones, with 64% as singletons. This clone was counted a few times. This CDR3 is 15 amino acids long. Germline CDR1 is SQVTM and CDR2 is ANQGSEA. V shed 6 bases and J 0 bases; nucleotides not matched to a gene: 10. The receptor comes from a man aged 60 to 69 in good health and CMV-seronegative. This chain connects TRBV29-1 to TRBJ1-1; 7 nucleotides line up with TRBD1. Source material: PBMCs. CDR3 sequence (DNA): TGCAGCGTCGGAGGGGGCTGGGCCATGAACACTGAAGCTTTCTTT. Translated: CSVGGGWAMNTEAFF.